This is a list of T cell receptor beta chains from one sample in a study of blood T cell repertoires in COVID-19. TCRdb's copy holds only in-frame clones and misses some; the assay was immunoSEQ multiplex PCR. Of approximately 130,000 clones listed, 85% to 90% were seen once; the top ten hold 1.5%. The material sequenced was peripheral blood. These receptors were taken from a human donor in a cohort sampled during active COVID-19. Each CDR3 is given without its conserved first and last residue.

j_gene | v_gene | CDR3aa
TRBJ1-2 | TRBV5-1 | ASSLDTSSNYGYT
TRBJ2-7 | TRBV18 | ATGDRETYEQY
TRBJ1-4 | TRBV12-3/TRBV12-4 | ASSFSGGEKLF
TRBJ1-6 | TRBV6-4 | ASRVSGDNSPLH
TRBJ2-1 | TRBV11-2 | ASSERAGGYSEQF
TRBJ1-6 | TRBV30 | AWSVQGVGSPLH
TRBJ2-7 | TRBV28 | ASRYYAGEHYEQY
TRBJ2-2 | TRBV5-1 | ASSFQGLAGDLDTGELF
TRBJ1-6 | TRBV3-1/TRBV3-2 | ASSLRTGASPLH
TRBJ2-6 | TRBV5-3 | ARSARDRAGANVLT
TRBJ2-3 | TRBV3-1/TRBV3-2 | ASSQDRGLAATDTQY
TRBJ1-2 | TRBV28 | ASTPGGTMTYT
TRBJ2-7 | TRBV2 | ASTGTTLYEQY
TRBJ2-2 | TRBV2 | ATLSNTGELF
TRBJ2-1 | TRBV6-1 | ASSERGTSRYNEQF
TRBJ2-2 | TRBV7-2 | ASSFTGPTGELF
TRBJ1-5 | TRBV5-1 | ASSFSSGSDQPQH
TRBJ1-2 | TRBV4-1 | ASSQETGEDGYT
TRBJ2-7 | TRBV6-1 | ASSETGYEQY
TRBJ2-7 | TRBV5-1 | ASSLESGGYSEQY
TRBJ2-1 | TRBV27 | ASRGLLLSSYNEQF
TRBJ2-7 | TRBV5-4 | ASLGQGSGEQY
TRBJ2-7 | TRBV2 | ASSDRVRAKEQY
TRBJ2-3 | TRBV7-9 | ASTAGPSTVLSDTQY
TRBJ2-1 | TRBV19 | ASSIGGMWNEQF
TRBJ2-7 | TRBV5-1 | ASSLETGRAYEQY
TRBJ2-3 | TRBV9 | ASSARTSGKSNTQY
TRBJ1-6 | TRBV28 | ASNQFQGARNSPLH
TRBJ2-7 | TRBV19 | ASSAQIQGAQFYEQY
TRBJ2-5 | TRBV7-9 | ASSLRQGGIGETQY
TRBJ1-3 | TRBV5-1 | ASSSTSSGNTIY
TRBJ1-2 | TRBV6-5 | ASSRDRDYGYT
TRBJ1-6 | TRBV5-6 | ASSGQLDSPLH
TRBJ2-3 | TRBV13 | ASSQKTGLAMFTDTQY
TRBJ2-7 | TRBV11-3 | ASSPGGAYEQY
TRBJ1-1 | TRBV6-1 | ASSEATGGGLDTEAF
TRBJ2-7 | TRBV27 | ASSKGLAGIYEQY
TRBJ1-2 | TRBV5-1 | ASSLVAEVYGYT
TRBJ1-1 | TRBV18 | ASSTGQGEAF
TRBJ2-7 | TRBV25-1 | ASSLTGSYEQY
TRBJ2-3 | TRBV28 | ASSPLYGSTDTQY
TRBJ2-5 | TRBV6-2/TRBV6-3 | ASSRVPTGAETQY
TRBJ1-4 | TRBV28 | ASSSRGRMGEKLF
TRBJ2-5 | TRBV13 | ASSPGLAGSGQETQY
TRBJ2-3 | TRBV9 | ASSVGERDTQY
TRBJ2-7 | TRBV30 | AWETGSYEQY